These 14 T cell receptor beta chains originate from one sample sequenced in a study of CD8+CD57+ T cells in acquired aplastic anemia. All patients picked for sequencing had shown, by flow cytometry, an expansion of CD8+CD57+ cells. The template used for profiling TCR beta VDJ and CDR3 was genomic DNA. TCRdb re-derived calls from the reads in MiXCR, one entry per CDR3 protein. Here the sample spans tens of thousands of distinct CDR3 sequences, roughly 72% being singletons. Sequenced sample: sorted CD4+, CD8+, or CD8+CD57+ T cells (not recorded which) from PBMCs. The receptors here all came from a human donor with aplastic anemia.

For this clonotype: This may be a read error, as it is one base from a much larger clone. In DNA, the CDR3 is TGTGCCAGCAGCTTTGCGGGAGCCTCCTACGAGCGGTACTTC. It codes for CASSFAGASYERYF. This chain joins TRBV7-9 and TRBJ2-7, with 7 bases that match TRBD2. Per germline, CDR1 SEHNR and CDR2 FQNEAQ (reference sequence). The CDR3 has 14 amino acids.

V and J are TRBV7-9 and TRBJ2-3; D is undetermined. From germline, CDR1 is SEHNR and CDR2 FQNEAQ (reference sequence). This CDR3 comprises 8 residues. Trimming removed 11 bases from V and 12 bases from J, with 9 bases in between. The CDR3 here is CARRVQYF. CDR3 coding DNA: TGTGCCCGCCGGGTTCAGTATTTT.

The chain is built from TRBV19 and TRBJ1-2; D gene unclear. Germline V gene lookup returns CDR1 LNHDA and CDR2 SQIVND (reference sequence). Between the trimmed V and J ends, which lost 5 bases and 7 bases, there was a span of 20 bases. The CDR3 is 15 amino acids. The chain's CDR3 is CASSETAGSLGGYTF. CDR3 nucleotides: TGTGCCAGTAGTGAAACCGCGGGCAGCCTGGGTGGCTACACCTTC.

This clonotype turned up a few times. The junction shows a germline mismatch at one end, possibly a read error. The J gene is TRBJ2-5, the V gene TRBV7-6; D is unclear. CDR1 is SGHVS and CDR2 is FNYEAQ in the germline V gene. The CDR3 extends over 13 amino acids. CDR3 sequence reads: CASSLSIKETQYF. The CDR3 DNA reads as TGTGCTAGCAGCTTAAGTATTAAGGAGACCCAGTACTTC.

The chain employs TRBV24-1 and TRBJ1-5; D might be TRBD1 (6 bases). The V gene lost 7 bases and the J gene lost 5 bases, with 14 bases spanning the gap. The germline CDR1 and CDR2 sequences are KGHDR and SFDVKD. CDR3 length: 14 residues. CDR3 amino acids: CATSHRDPHQPQHF. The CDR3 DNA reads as TGTGCCACCAGCCACAGGGATCCCCATCAGCCCCAGCATTTT.

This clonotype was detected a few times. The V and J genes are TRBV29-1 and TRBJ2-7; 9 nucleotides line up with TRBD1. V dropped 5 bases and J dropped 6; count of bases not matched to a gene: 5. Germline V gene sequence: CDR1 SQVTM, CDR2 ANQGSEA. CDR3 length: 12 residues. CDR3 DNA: TGCAGCGTTCGGACAGGGGAAGCCGAGCAGTACTTC. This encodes CSVRTGEAEQYF.

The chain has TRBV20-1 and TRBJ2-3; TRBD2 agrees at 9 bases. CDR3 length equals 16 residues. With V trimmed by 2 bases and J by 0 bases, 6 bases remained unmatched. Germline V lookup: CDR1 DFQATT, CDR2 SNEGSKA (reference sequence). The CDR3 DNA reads TGCAGTGCTAGACCCGGGACTAGCAGAAGCACAGATACGCAGTATTTT. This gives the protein CSARPGTSRSTDTQYF.

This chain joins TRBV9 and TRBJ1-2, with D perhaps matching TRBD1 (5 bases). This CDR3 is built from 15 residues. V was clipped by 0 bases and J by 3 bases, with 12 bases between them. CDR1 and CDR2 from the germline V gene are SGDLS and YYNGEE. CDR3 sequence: CASSVGVGGDYGYTF. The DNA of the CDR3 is TGTGCCAGCAGCGTAGGGGTAGGAGGGGACTATGGCTACACCTTC.

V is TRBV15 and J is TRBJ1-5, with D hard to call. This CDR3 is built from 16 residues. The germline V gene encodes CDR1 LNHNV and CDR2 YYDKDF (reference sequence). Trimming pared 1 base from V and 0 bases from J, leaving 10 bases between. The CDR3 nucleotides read TGTGCCACCAGCAGAGTAGGCAGCGATAGCAATCAGCCCCAGCATTTT. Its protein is CATSRVGSDSNQPQHF.

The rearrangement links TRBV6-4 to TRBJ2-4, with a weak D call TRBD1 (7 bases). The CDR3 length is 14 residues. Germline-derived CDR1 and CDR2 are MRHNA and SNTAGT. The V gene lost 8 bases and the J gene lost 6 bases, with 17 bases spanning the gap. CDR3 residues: CASGPRDSLNIQYF. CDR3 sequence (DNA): TGTGCCAGCGGCCCGCGGGACAGCCTAAACATTCAGTACTTC.

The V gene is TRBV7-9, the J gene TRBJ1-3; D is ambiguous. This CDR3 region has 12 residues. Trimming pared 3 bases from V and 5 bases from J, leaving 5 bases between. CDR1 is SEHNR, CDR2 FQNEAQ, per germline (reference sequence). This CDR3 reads CASSLSRNTIYF. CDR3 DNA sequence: TGTGCCAGCAGCTTGAGCCGAAACACCATATATTTT. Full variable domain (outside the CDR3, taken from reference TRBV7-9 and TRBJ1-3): DTGVSQNPRHKITKRGQNVTFRCDPISEHNRLYWYRQTLGQGPEFLTYFQNEAQLEKSRLLSDRFSAERPKGSFSTLEIQRTEQGDSAMYLCASSLSRNTIYFGEGSWLTVV.

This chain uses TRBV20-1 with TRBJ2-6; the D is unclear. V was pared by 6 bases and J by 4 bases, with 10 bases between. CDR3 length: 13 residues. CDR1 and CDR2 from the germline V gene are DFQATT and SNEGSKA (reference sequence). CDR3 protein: CSADPAGANVLTF. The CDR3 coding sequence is TGCAGTGCCGACCCCGCCGGGGCCAACGTCCTGACTTTC.

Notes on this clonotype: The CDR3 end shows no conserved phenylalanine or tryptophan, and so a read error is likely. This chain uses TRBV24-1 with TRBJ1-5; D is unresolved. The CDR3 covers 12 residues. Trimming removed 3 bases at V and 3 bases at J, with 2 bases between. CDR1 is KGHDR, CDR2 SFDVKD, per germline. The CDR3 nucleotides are TGTGCCACCAGTGATCCCAATCAGCCCCAGCATTCT. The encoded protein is CATSDPNQPQHS.

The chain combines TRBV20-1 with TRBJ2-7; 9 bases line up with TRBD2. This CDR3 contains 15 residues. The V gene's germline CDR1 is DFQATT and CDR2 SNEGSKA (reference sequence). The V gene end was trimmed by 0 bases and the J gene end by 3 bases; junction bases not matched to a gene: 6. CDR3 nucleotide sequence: TGCAGTGCTAGAGAGATGCGGGGGGGCCGCTACGAGCAGTACTTC. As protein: CSAREMRGGRYEQYF.